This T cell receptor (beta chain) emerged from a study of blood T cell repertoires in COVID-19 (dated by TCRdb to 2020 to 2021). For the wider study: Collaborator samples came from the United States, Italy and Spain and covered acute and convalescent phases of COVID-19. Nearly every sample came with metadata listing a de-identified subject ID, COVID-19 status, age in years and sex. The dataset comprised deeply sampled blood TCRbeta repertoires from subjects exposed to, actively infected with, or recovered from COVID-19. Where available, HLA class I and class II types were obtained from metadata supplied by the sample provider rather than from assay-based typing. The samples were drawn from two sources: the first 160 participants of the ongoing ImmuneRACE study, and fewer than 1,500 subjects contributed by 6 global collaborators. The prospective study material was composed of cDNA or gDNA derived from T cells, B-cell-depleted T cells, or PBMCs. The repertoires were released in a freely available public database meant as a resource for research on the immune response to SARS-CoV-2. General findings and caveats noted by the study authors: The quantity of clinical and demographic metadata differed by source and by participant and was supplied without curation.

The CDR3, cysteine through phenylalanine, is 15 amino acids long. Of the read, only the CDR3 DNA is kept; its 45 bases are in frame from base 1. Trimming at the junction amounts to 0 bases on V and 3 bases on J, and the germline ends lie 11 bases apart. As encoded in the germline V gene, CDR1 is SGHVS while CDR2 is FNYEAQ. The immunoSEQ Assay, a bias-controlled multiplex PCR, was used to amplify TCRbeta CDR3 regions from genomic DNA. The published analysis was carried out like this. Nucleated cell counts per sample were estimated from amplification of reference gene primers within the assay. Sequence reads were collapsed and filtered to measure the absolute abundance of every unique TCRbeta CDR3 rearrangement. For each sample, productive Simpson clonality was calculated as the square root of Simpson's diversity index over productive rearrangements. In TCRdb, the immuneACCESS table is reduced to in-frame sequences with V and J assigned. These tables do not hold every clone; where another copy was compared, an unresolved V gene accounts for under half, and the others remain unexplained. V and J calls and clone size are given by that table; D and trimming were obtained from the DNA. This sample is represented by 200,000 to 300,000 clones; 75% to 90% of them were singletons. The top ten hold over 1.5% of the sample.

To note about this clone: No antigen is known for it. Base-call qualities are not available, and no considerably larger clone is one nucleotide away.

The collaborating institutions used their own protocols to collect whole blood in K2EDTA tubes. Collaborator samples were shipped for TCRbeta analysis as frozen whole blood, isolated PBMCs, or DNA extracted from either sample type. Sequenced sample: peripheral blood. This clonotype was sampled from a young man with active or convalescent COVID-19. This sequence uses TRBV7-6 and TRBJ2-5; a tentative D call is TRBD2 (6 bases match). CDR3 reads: CASSLAGLREETQYF. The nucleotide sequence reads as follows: TGTGCCAGCAGCTTAGCGGGACTGCGTGAAGAGACCCAGTACTTC.